The T cell receptor (beta chain) under discussion was sequenced for a study of cytomegalovirus exposure and HLA in healthy donors. This CDR3 has 16 amino acids. The V gene lost 4 bases and the J gene lost 3 bases, with 16 bases spanning the gap. CDR1 is SEHNR, CDR2 FQNEAQ, per germline (reference sequence). 13 Jbeta primers and 60 Vbeta primers were used for the PCR. Profiled with immunoSEQ multiplex PCR; TCRdb holds only in-frame clones, not every one. The sample consists of more than 100,000 clones, 87% of them appearing once. Of note for this clone: Its specificity is not known.

Study results and caveats: An analysis was carried out at a later point. It showed that HLA-associated TCR beta chains were more clonally expanded than equally common non-associated chains. What a later analysis reportedly showed was that an Asian-associated ancestry cluster had fewer N-insertions than the roughly 700-donor mean. Per a later analysis, 18,000 or so TCR beta sequences showed association with HLA alleles at 0.05 false discovery rate.

The chain is built from TRBV7-9 and TRBJ1-5; D is perhaps TRBD1 (6 bases). The TCR comes from a woman aged 25 to 39 in good health and CMV-seronegative. Sequences were obtained from PBMCs. The CDR3, as DNA: TGTGCCAGCAGCTCCGCGACAGGCGGCCCCAATCAGCCCCAGCATTTT. As protein: CASSSATGGPNQPQHF.